This T cell receptor (beta chain) came from a study of blood T cell repertoires in COVID-19. For the study at large: COVID-19 samples from acute and convalescent phases originated in the United States, Italy and Spain. In each case, the material was cDNA or gDNA derived from T cells, B-cell-depleted T cells, or PBMCs.

The repertoire was sequenced with immunoSEQ multiplex PCR; TCRdb's copy has only in-frame clones and lacks some. The sample comprises a few hundred thousand clones, approximately 90% of which are singletons, and 0.99% rests with the top ten. Germline trimming cut 8 bases from V and 8 bases from J; bases unmatched to any gene: 14. The CDR3 totals 15 residues. CDR1 is SNHLY, CDR2 FYNNEI, per germline. The receptor was derived from a woman in her forties who had recovered from COVID-19. The genes are TRBV2 and TRBJ1-4; 7 bases are a match to TRBD1. The sequencing input was peripheral blood. CDR3 amino acids: CASRGGWGPGEKLFF. The CDR3 DNA reads as TGTGCCAGCCGAGGGGGCTGGGGACCTGGGGAAAAACTGTTTTTT.